This TCR beta chain was captured by sequencing in a study of blood T cell repertoires in COVID-19. CDR1 is SGHAT and CDR2 is FQNNGV in the germline V gene. V lost 0 bases and J 2 bases, leaving 13 bases between the germline ends. The CDR3 is 16 amino acids. Clones were read by immunoSEQ multiplex PCR, and TCRdb kept only the in-frame ones, dropping some. This table holds 350,000 to 500,000 clones, roughly 90% found once. Sequencing was performed on peripheral blood. This receptor was taken from a man between 18 and 29 years old with COVID-19, enrolled during active disease. The chain recombines TRBV11-2 with TRBJ2-5, with D possibly matching TRBD2 (6 bases). CDR3 nucleotides: TGTGCCAGCAGCTTAGATACCCCTAGCGTGCAAGAGACCCAGTACTTC. Amino acid sequence: CASSLDTPSVQETQYF. Full variable domain (remainder filled in from reference TRBV11-2 and TRBJ2-5): EAGVAQSPRYKIIEKRQSVAFWCNPISGHATLYWYQQILGQGPKLLIQFQNNGVVDDSQLPKDRFSAERLKGVDSTLKIQPAKLEDSAVYLCASSLDTPSVQETQYFGPGTRLLVL.